This TCR beta chain was captured in a study of vaccination and CD4 T cells after COVID-19. Study-wide context: SARS-CoV-2 was confirmed by nasal swab PCR; disease was mild in nine, severe in one. The authors gave control cultures a CEFX pool, an HIV-1 Nef pool, or no peptide. The cells were exposed to overlapping spike peptides originating from SARS-CoV-2, HCoV-NL63, HCoV-OC43 and HCoV-229E for stimulation. The interval from dose two to post-vaccine sampling had a median of roughly 72 days, and it ranged from 14 to 241.

CDR3 length equals 14 residues. Germline V lookup: CDR1 MNHEY, CDR2 SVGAGI. Trimming shortened V by 4 bases and J by 14 bases, and 18 bases separated the two germline ends. Treatment reported: roughly ten-day PBMC culture with coronavirus spike peptide pools or control peptides (ViraFEST assay). To note about this clonotype: What it recognizes is unknown.

An Oncomine TCR Beta short-read assay was used to sequence the DNA from cultured CD4+ T cells. A single record per CDR3 protein comes from TCRdb applying MiXCR to the PCR reads. This repertoire shows just under 20,000 distinct CDR3 sequences, around 40% found once; its top ten account for approximately 10%. The V gene is TRBV6-5, the J gene TRBJ1-6; the D is unclear. The source was CD4+ T cells from blood, cultured in vitro, collected after SARS-CoV-2 vaccination. This TCR was sampled from a human donor who had recovered from COVID-19. The CDR3 sequence is CASSSPRDSRTLHF. The CDR3 DNA follows: TGTGCCAGCAGTTCTCCACGAGACTCGCGGACCCTCCACTTT.